The subject of this entry is one T cell receptor beta chain. The antigen remains undetermined. The data derive from a study of cytomegalovirus exposure and HLA in healthy donors. Study-wide findings and caveats: For cytomegalovirus status, the classifier reportedly gave diagnoses with high specificity and sensitivity. The authors assumed roughly uniform sequencing depth across donors for presence/absence analyses. Investigators reported fewer than 200 TCR beta chains as tied to cytomegalovirus. In a later analysis, productive TCRs from donors in an Asian-associated ancestry cluster reportedly carried fewer N-insertions than the cohort mean.

Per germline, CDR1 SGHVS and CDR2 FQNEAQ. J gave up 7 bases and V 0 bases, and 8 bases lay outside the gene matches. CDR3 length: 15 amino acids. Use of 60 Vbeta and 13 Jbeta primers characterized the PCR. Only in-frame clones appear in the TCRdb table, and some are missing; sequencing was by immunoSEQ multiplex PCR. The sample lists 180,000 or so clones; around 80% were seen once. This chain connects TRBV7-8 to TRBJ2-7, with TRBD1 matching over 8 bases. Material for sequencing was PBMCs. The sequence came from a woman aged 60-75 years in good health and CMV-seropositive. The CDR3 sequence is CASSLAGTGREEQYF. CDR3 in DNA: TGTGCCAGCAGCTTAGCGGGGACAGGCCGGGAAGAGCAGTACTTC.